The 8 T cell receptor beta chains in this list originate from one sample, sequenced in a study of graft-versus-host responses after intestinal transplantation. The antigens these receptors bind are not known. Generated by immunoSEQ multiplex PCR, the TCRdb table keeps only in-frame clones and is missing some. The sample contains 95,000 to 150,000 clones, approximately 96% of which appear only once. The material was unstimulated CD8+ T cells sorted from spleen or lymph node cells, obtained before intestinal transplant. The receptors were gathered from a human donor who received an intestinal transplant.

The CDR3 spells CASSVTITGYEQYF. The CDR3 DNA sequence: TGTGCCAGCAGCGTAACGATAACAGGCTACGAGCAGTACTTC. This chain joins TRBV9 and TRBJ2-7, with D perhaps TRBD1 (5 bases). The CDR3 has 14 amino acids. The germline gives CDR1 SGDLS, CDR2 YYNGEE. V was trimmed by 1 base and J by 3 bases, leaving 11 bases between them.

The chain has TRBV28 and TRBJ2-1; 7 nucleotides align to TRBD2. This CDR3 spans 16 amino acids. Losses at the gene ends were 2 bases for V and 4 bases for J; bases not matched to a gene: 8. Germline CDR1 and CDR2: MDHEN and SYDVKM. CDR3 sequence reads: CASSLLGGSVYNEQFF. In nucleotides, the CDR3 is TGTGCCAGCAGTTTACTAGGCGGGAGCGTATACAATGAGCAGTTCTTC.

The chain is built from TRBV5-8 and TRBJ1-1; TRBD1 agrees at 7 bases. The trim removed 1 base at V and 0 bases at J, leaving 3 bases unmatched. Germline V CDR1 and CDR2: SGHTS, YDEGEE. There are 15 residues in the CDR3. CDR3 amino acids: CASSLPGQLNTEAFF. The DNA for the CDR3 is TGTGCCAGCAGCTTGCCGGGACAGTTGAACACTGAAGCTTTCTTT.

This sequence joins TRBV27 and TRBJ2-7; TRBD1 might be the D (5 bases). The CDR3 spans 13 residues. Germline V CDR1 and CDR2: MNHEY, SMNVEV (reference sequence). The V end was cut by 1 base, the J end by 3 bases, with 7 bases between. The CDR3 DNA is TGTGCCAGCAGTTTATTTCAGGGCTACGAGCAGTACTTC. Translated, it gives CASSLFQGYEQYF.

The V call is TRBV5-1, the J call TRBJ2-7, with TRBD2 matching over 7 bases. Germline CDR1 and CDR2: SGHRS and YFSETQ. V shed 3 bases and J 0 bases; nucleotides not matched to a gene: 3. The CDR3 runs 14 residues. CDR3 sequence reads: CASSSRGVSYEQYF. The CDR3 DNA follows: TGCGCCAGCAGCTCCCGGGGGGTCTCCTACGAGCAGTACTTC.

The V and J genes are TRBV7-2 and TRBJ1-1; D gene ambiguous. V gave up 3 bases and J gave up 6 bases, with 8 bases separating them. Germline assignment: CDR1 SGHTA and CDR2 FQGNSA. This CDR3 region has 12 residues. CDR3 residues: CASSFRAAEAFF. The CDR3 DNA sequence: TGTGCCAGCAGCTTTCGTGCAGCTGAAGCTTTCTTT.

The rearrangement uses TRBV9 and TRBJ2-2, with D perhaps TRBD2 (6 bases). The V end was cut by 2 bases, the J end by 6 bases, with 14 bases between. CDR1 is SGDLS, CDR2 YYNGEE, per germline. There are 15 residues in the CDR3. This CDR3 is CASSVRGRTAGELFF. The DNA of the CDR3 is TGTGCCAGCAGCGTCCGGGGGAGGACCGCCGGGGAGCTGTTTTTT.

The genes are TRBV7-9 and TRBJ2-7; D might be TRBD2 (5 bases). The V gene's germline CDR1 is SEHNR and CDR2 FQNEAQ (reference sequence). The V end was cut by 4 bases, the J end by 4 bases, with 14 bases between. CDR3 length: 14 amino acids. In nucleotides, the CDR3 is TGTGCCAGCAGCTGGACTGCCCGTCGTTACGAGCAGTACTTC. Protein product: CASSWTARRYEQYF.